A selection of T cell receptor beta chains follows, all from one sample in a study of T cells after yellow fever vaccination. TCRdb re-called the 5' RACE reads through MiXCR, storing one row per CDR3 protein. The sample records 610,000 or so distinct CDR3 sequences, about 12% being singletons. Sequencing was performed on PBMCs, taken on the day of the yellow fever booster vaccination. Every receptor here comes from a man aged 25-40 years who received the YFV17D yellow fever vaccine. CDR3s include the opening cysteine and the closing phenylalanine or tryptophan. D genes are given only for firm matches. For some rows the clone size is stated as once, few or many, or as a class when expanded; others skip it.

j_call clone_size v_call d_call cdr3_aa cdr3_nt
TRBJ2-7 NA TRBV7-9 TRBD2 CASSIGRAASGSYEQYF TGTGCCAGCAGCATAGGAAGGGCCGCTAGCGGCTCCTACGAGCAGTACTTC
TRBJ2-1 NA TRBV20-1 NA CSASFGRGNEQFF TGCAGTGCTAGTTTTGGAAGGGGCAATGAGCAGTTCTTC
TRBJ2-5 many TRBV5-1 TRBD1 CASSPGTGETQYF TGTGCCAGCAGCCCCGGGACAGGGGAGACCCAGTACTTC
TRBJ1-1 few TRBV15 NA CATSRDATEAFF TGTGCCACCAGCAGAGATGCCACTGAAGCTTTCTTT
TRBJ2-2 few TRBV4-3 NA CASSQAKGQGELFF TGCGCCAGCAGCCAAGCTAAGGGACAAGGAGAGCTGTTTTTT
TRBJ2-2 NA TRBV6-9 NA CASSLKVGELFF TGTGCCAGCAGTTTAAAGGTTGGGGAGCTGTTTTTT
TRBJ2-7 NA TRBV20-1 NA CSARPRISVSLYEQYF TGCAGTGCTAGACCCCGAATTAGCGTAAGCCTCTACGAGCAGTACTTC
TRBJ2-1 few TRBV24-1 NA CATSDPGANEQFF TGTGCCACCAGTGACCCCGGGGCCAATGAGCAGTTCTTC
TRBJ2-7 few TRBV7-9 TRBD2 CASSLLAGVTYEQYF TGTGCCAGCAGCTTGTTAGCGGGAGTAACGTACGAGCAGTACTTC
TRBJ1-5 few TRBV20-1 TRBD1 CSARTPGGHQPQHF TGCAGTGCTAGAACCCCAGGGGGTCATCAGCCCCAGCATTTT
TRBJ2-7 few TRBV5-4 TRBD1 CASSLEGTGISEQYF TGTGCCAGCAGCTTGGAGGGGACAGGGATTTCCGAGCAGTACTTC
TRBJ2-2 NA TRBV20-1 TRBD2 CSLSPGLAGVGNTGELFF TGCAGTTTAAGTCCGGGACTAGCGGGAGTCGGGAACACCGGGGAGCTGTTTTTT
TRBJ2-7 NA TRBV29-1 NA CSVEDGTGVVYEQYF TGCAGCGTTGAAGACGGGACGGGGGTGGTTTACGAGCAGTACTTC
TRBJ2-7 few TRBV6-6 NA CASSYEGVYEQYF TGTGCCAGCAGTTACGAGGGGGTCTACGAGCAGTACTTC
TRBJ2-7 NA TRBV6-2/TRBV6-3 TRBD1 CASSYRAGTGAHEQYF TGTGCCAGCAGTTACCGGGCCGGGACAGGGGCCCACGAGCAGTACTTC
TRBJ2-5 NA TRBV20-1 NA CSAQGAGPLEETQYF TGCAGTGCTCAAGGGGCAGGGCCACTCGAAGAGACCCAGTACTTC
TRBJ2-5 NA TRBV20-1 TRBD2 CSAAGLAGLETQYF TGCAGTGCGGCGGGACTAGCGGGCCTTGAGACCCAGTACTTC
TRBJ2-3 few TRBV7-9 TRBD2 CASWTSGNTDTQYF TGTGCCAGCTGGACTAGCGGAAATACAGATACGCAGTATTTT
TRBJ1-5 NA TRBV12-3/TRBV12-4 TRBD1 CASTLGTGSNQPQHF TGTGCCAGCACCCTGGGGACAGGAAGCAATCAGCCCCAGCATTTT
TRBJ1-6 NA TRBV7-2 NA CASSSPGDSPLHF TGTGCCAGCAGCTCCCCGGGCGATTCACCCCTCCACTTT
TRBJ2-3 few TRBV20-1 NA CSANRDGTDTQYF TGCAGTGCTAACCGGGATGGCACAGATACGCAGTATTTT
TRBJ2-2 few TRBV19 NA CASSITRTANTGELFF TGTGCCAGTAGTATCACCCGGACAGCAAACACCGGGGAGCTGTTTTTT
TRBJ2-5 few TRBV29-1 TRBD1 CSAPGQGKGETQYF TGCAGCGCTCCGGGACAGGGGAAAGGGGAGACCCAGTACTTC
TRBJ2-3 NA TRBV29-1 NA CSAPSFGTGTDTQYF TGCAGCGCCCCTTCGTTTGGCACTGGCACAGATACGCAGTATTTT
TRBJ2-7 NA TRBV7-9 NA CASKKQGTNEQYF TGTGCCAGCAAGAAACAGGGTACTAACGAGCAGTACTTC
TRBJ2-7 few TRBV2 NA CASSQHPRGYEQYF TGTGCCAGCAGCCAACACCCCCGGGGATACGAGCAGTACTTC
TRBJ2-7 NA TRBV20-1 NA CSARDNGKGEQYF TGCAGTGCTAGAGATAACGGGAAAGGCGAGCAGTACTTC
TRBJ2-7 few TRBV27 TRBD1 CASSSWVRDSSYEQYF TGTGCCAGCAGTTCCTGGGTCCGGGACAGTTCCTACGAGCAGTACTTC
TRBJ1-5 few TRBV3-1 NA CASSQESGIQPQHF TGTGCCAGCAGCCAAGAGTCCGGGATCCAGCCCCAGCATTTT
TRBJ1-5 NA TRBV7-2 NA CASSLADSQPQHF TGTGCCAGCAGCTTAGCCGACAGTCAGCCCCAGCATTTT
TRBJ1-3 few TRBV10-1 NA CASGGRRQDGSGNTIYF TGCGCCAGCGGAGGACGGCGGCAGGACGGATCTGGAAACACCATATATTTT
TRBJ2-1 NA TRBV7-3 TRBD1 CASSPRMNRGSFYNEQFF TGTGCCAGCAGTCCGCGAATGAACAGGGGTTCCTTTTACAATGAGCAGTTCTTC
TRBJ2-5 few TRBV27 NA CASSLRWGYQETQYF TGTGCCAGCAGTTTAAGGTGGGGGTACCAAGAGACCCAGTACTTC
TRBJ1-4 NA TRBV19 NA CRPEKLFF TGTCGTCCTGAAAAACTGTTTTTT
TRBJ2-7 few TRBV14 TRBD2 CASSQALAGAHEQYF TGTGCCAGCAGCCAGGCTCTAGCGGGAGCCCACGAGCAGTACTTC
TRBJ2-7 many TRBV4-2 TRBD2 CASSQDLSGAYEQYF TGTGCCAGCAGCCAAGATCTTAGCGGGGCCTACGAGCAGTACTTC
TRBJ2-2 NA TRBV24-1 NA CATSESGRYTGELFF TGTGCCACCAGTGAGTCGGGACGGTACACCGGGGAGCTGTTTTTT
TRBJ2-3 NA TRBV3-1 NA CASSPWVAARSTDTQYF TGTGCCAGCAGCCCATGGGTTGCGGCTAGGAGCACAGATACGCAGTATTTT
TRBJ2-5 few TRBV29-1 NA CSVETGQETQYF TGCAGCGTTGAAACGGGGCAAGAGACCCAGTACTTC
TRBJ2-2 NA TRBV2 NA CASGDSGGGNTGELFF TGTGCCAGCGGTGACTCGGGGGGCGGTAACACCGGGGAGCTGTTTTTT
TRBJ2-2 NA TRBV20-1 TRBD2 CSARDRTSGSWELFF TGCAGTGCTAGAGACCGGACTAGCGGGAGCTGGGAGCTGTTTTTT
TRBJ2-1 NA TRBV29-1 NA CSVVRPSSYNEQFF TGCAGCGTGGTCAGACCTAGCTCCTACAATGAGCAGTTCTTC
TRBJ2-1 many TRBV11-2 TRBD2 CASSLSGSLNEQFF TGTGCCAGCAGCTTAAGCGGGAGTTTGAATGAGCAGTTCTTC
TRBJ2-1 NA TRBV6-2/TRBV6-3 TRBD2 CASGKTLAGVPNEQFF TGTGCCAGCGGCAAGACTCTAGCGGGAGTACCGAATGAGCAGTTCTTC
TRBJ2-1 NA TRBV20-1 NA CSARDWTKGHEQFF TGCAGTGCTAGAGATTGGACTAAGGGGCATGAGCAGTTCTTC
TRBJ1-1 NA TRBV9 TRBD1 CASSGRDRGLNTEAFF TGTGCCAGCAGCGGTCGGGACAGGGGCTTGAACACTGAAGCTTTCTTT